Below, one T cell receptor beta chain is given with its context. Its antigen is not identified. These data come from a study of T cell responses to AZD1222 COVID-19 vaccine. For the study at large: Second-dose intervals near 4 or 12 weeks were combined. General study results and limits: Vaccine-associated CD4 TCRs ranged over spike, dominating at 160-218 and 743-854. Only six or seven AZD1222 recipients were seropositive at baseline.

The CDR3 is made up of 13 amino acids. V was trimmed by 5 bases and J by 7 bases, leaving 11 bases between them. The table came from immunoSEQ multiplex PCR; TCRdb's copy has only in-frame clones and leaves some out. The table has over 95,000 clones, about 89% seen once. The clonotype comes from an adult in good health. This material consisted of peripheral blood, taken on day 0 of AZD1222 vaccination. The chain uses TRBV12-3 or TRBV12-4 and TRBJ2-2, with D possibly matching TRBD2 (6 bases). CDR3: CASSPWGDGELFF. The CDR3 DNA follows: TGTGCCAGCAGTCCTTGGGGGGACGGGGAGCTGTTTTTT.